These T cell receptor beta chains were read from a single sample in a study of shared clonotypes between healthy human individuals. TCRdb's table, derived via immunoSEQ multiplex PCR, lists solely in-frame clones and lacks some. The sample lists hundreds of thousands of clones, 97% occurring once. Sequences were obtained from naive CD4+ T cells sorted from blood. These receptors were obtained from a woman aged 30 to 39 in good health. Both conserved end residues are part of each CDR3. The D gene is left open where the match is weak. A row's size may be missing; if present it is once, few, many or a size class.

CDR3 length	V gene	clone size	D gene	J gene	CDR3 DNA	CDR3 protein
14	TRBV28	-	-	TRBJ1-5	TGTGCCAGTGGGGGGCAGGGGTCGTATCAGCCCCAGCATTTT	CASGGQGSYQPQHF
14	TRBV6-5	-	-	TRBJ1-5	TGTGCCAGCAGTTACTCGGTTGGTGGTCAGCCCCAGCATTTT	CASSYSVGGQPQHF
16	TRBV30	-	TRBD2	TRBJ2-1	TGTGCCTGGAGTGTACTAAGGCTAGCGGGTTTCAATGAGCAGTTCTTC	CAWSVLRLAGFNEQFF
16	TRBV7-2	-	-	TRBJ1-5	TGTGCCAGCAGCTTAGAGGCAGGGAGGAGTAATCAGCCCCAGCATTTT	CASSLEAGRSNQPQHF
17	TRBV5-1	-	TRBD1	TRBJ2-1	TGCGCCAGCTCCGGTTTGGGGGACAGACCCCCCTACAATGAGCAGTTCTTC	CASSGLGDRPPYNEQFF
15	TRBV28	-	TRBD2	TRBJ2-7	TGTGCCAGCAGTGTAAGACTAGCGGGAGGGAACGAGCAGTACTTC	CASSVRLAGGNEQYF
13	TRBV30	once	-	TRBJ1-1	TGTGCCTGGAGGACCGGGTTGGGGACTGAAGCTTTCTTT	CAWRTGLGTEAFF
14	TRBV7-2	-	-	TRBJ1-6	TGTGCCAGCAATTACGGGGAACGTAATTCACCCCTCCACTTT	CASNYGERNSPLHF
15	TRBV4-2	once	-	TRBJ2-7	TGTGCCAGCAGCCAAGAACGGGGGTCTACCTACGAGCAGTACTTC	CASSQERGSTYEQYF
14	TRBV2	-	-	TRBJ1-4	TGTGCCAGCAGTGAAATGGTGATTTATGAAAAACTGTTTTTT	CASSEMVIYEKLFF
13	TRBV6-1	-	TRBD1	TRBJ2-5	TGTGCCAGCAGCCAACAGGGGGCGCAGACCCAGTACTTC	CASSQQGAQTQYF
16	TRBV5-1	-	-	TRBJ1-6	TGCGCCAGCAGCTTCGCACGGGGGACCGATAATTCACCCCTCCACTTT	CASSFARGTDNSPLHF
13	TRBV11-2	few	TRBD1	TRBJ1-2	TGTGCCAGCAGCCCGGACAGGGACTATGGCTACACCTTC	CASSPDRDYGYTF
14	TRBV19	-	-	TRBJ2-2	TGTGCCAGTAGTATAGTTGCGAACACCGGGGAGCTGTTTTTT	CASSIVANTGELFF
11	TRBV11-1	-	-	TRBJ1-2	TGTGCCAGCAGCCCAGGGTATGGCTACACCTTC	CASSPGYGYTF
13	TRBV11-2	-	-	TRBJ1-3	TGTGCCAGCAGCTTAGATCCCGGAAACACCATATATTTT	CASSLDPGNTIYF
14	TRBV29-1	-	-	TRBJ2-1	TGCAGCGTTGCCTACCAGAGCTCCTACAATGAGCAGTTCTTC	CSVAYQSSYNEQFF
10	TRBV2	few	-	TRBJ2-7	TGTGCCAGCAGTCTCCACGAGCAGTACTTC	CASSLHEQYF
17	TRBV5-4	-	TRBD2	TRBJ2-4	TGTGCCAGCAGCTTAAAGACTAGCGGGAGTTCCAAAAACATTCAGTACTTC	CASSLKTSGSSKNIQYF
13	TRBV11-3	-	-	TRBJ1-1	TGTGCCAGCAGCTTAGATCGCCAGGGTGGCGCTTTCTTT	CASSLDRQGGAFF
14	TRBV6-5	-	-	TRBJ2-2	TGTGCCAGCAGTTACATAGGGAACACCGGGGAGCTGTTTTTT	CASSYIGNTGELFF
14	TRBV28	-	-	TRBJ2-7	TGTGCCAGCAGTTCCCCTCAAGCGGTTCGATGGCAGTACTTC	CASSSPQAVRWQYF
18	TRBV29-1	-	-	TRBJ1-3	TGCAGCGTTCGGGCCTTGGGCTCGTCGACTAACTCTGGAAACACCATATATTTT	CSVRALGSSTNSGNTIYF
16	TRBV6-5	-	-	TRBJ2-7	TGTGCCAGCAGTTACTCGCACAGGGCGAGCTCCTACGAGCAGTACTTC	CASSYSHRASSYEQYF
16	TRBV4-2	-	-	TRBJ2-1	TGTGCCAGCAGCCTCCGGGAAGGGAGCTCCTACAATGAGCAGTTCTTC	CASSLREGSSYNEQFF
17	TRBV7-9	-	-	TRBJ2-3	TGTGCCAGCAGCTTAGGATCGGGAGCGCTCCGCACAGATACGCAGTATTTT	CASSLGSGALRTDTQYF
16	TRBV2	-	-	TRBJ2-6	TGTGCCAGCACGATTACCGACATCTCTGGGGCCAACGTCCTGACTTTC	CASTITDISGANVLTF
16	TRBV18	-	-	TRBJ1-3	TGTGCCAGCTCACCACCTCCCCGGGTAACTGGAAACACCATATATTTT	CASSPPPRVTGNTIYF
15	TRBV7-8	-	TRBD1	TRBJ1-3	TGTGCCAGCAGCGTAGACAGGGGCTCTGGAAACACCATATATTTT	CASSVDRGSGNTIYF
16	TRBV7-2	-	TRBD1	TRBJ2-5	TGTGCCAGCAGCCGAGGACAGGGGGCGCGTCAAGAGACCCAGTACTTC	CASSRGQGARQETQYF
14	TRBV13	-	-	TRBJ2-7	TGTGCCAGCAGCCCCGGACAGCCGGCCTACGAGCAGTACTTC	CASSPGQPAYEQYF
12	TRBV28	-	-	TRBJ2-1	TGTGCCAGCAGTTTAAGGGAGTCTGAGCAGTTCTTC	CASSLRESEQFF
16	TRBV28	-	TRBD2	TRBJ2-3	TGTGCCAGCAGTACCCCGAGGCTAGCGGGCACAGATACGCAGTATTTT	CASSTPRLAGTDTQYF
13	TRBV11-2	-	-	TRBJ1-5	TGTGCCAGCAGTTCCCAGAGGGATCAGCCCCAGCATTTT	CASSSQRDQPQHF
14	TRBV5-1	-	TRBD2	TRBJ2-3	TGCGCCAGCAGCTTAGCGGGGGACACAGATACGCAGTATTTT	CASSLAGDTDTQYF
14	TRBV29-1	-	TRBD1	TRBJ1-1	TGCAGCGTTTTTACCGGGACAGGGATAACTGAAGCTTTCTTT	CSVFTGTGITEAFF
15	TRBV10-3	-	-	TRBJ1-5	TGTGCCATCAGTAGGTCTCTCGGGACGGGCCAGCCCCAGCATTTT	CAISRSLGTGQPQHF